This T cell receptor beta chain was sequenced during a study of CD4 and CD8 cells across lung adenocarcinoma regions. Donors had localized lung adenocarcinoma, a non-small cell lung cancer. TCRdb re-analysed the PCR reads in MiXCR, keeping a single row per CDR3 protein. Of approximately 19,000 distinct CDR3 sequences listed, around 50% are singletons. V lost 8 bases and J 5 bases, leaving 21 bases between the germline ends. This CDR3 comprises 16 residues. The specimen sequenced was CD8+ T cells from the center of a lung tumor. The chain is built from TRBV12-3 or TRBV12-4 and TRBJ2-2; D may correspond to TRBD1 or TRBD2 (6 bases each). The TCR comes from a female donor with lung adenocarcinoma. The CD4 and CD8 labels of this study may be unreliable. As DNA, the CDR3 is TGTGCCAGCGGTATGTTCCGGGAGAGGGGGACCGGGGAGCTGTTTTTT. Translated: CASGMFRERGTGELFF.